This TCR beta chain was documented in a study of cytomegalovirus exposure and HLA in healthy donors. Whole-study context: Samples from HLA-typed donors yielded approximately 80 million unique TCRs in an early data release. Findings and caveats of the study: Most of the CMV-associated TCR beta chains (in a later analysis) appeared to be HLA-restricted. TRBV6-2, TRBV6-3 and some other V segments were unresolvable in 87-base-pair reads. Among the most significant clusters, several appeared linked to common viral pathogens in a later analysis.

Trimming took off 5 bases at V and 6 bases at J, with 18 bases between the two ends. The CDR3 has 14 residues. Germline CDR1 and CDR2: SGDLS and YYNGEE. Researchers ran the PCR with 60 Vbeta and 13 Jbeta primers. Sequencing used immunoSEQ multiplex PCR; TCRdb keeps in-frame clones, though not all of them. The sample has about 140,000 clones, around three quarters seen once. With regard to this clone: Its antigen remains unidentified.

The gene calls are TRBV9 and TRBJ2-7; the D is unclear. Sequencing input: PBMCs. The sequence came from a man aged 40-55 years in good health and CMV-seropositive. CDR3 sequence: CASSLSVPGGEQYF. The CDR3 nucleotides read TGTGCCAGCAGTCTTAGTGTCCCCGGCGGCGAGCAGTACTTC.